These T cell receptor beta chains were read from a single sample in a study of T cells in Graves' hyperthyroidism and ophthalmopathy. TCRdb reprocessed the multiplex PCR reads with MiXCR, giving one entry per CDR3 protein. Of under 350,000 distinct CDR3 sequences in the sample, about an eighth are singletons; the top ten hold roughly 7.9%. The sequenced sample was blood. Every receptor here comes from a woman aged 40 to 55 with Graves' hyperthyroidism. The CDR3 runs from the conserved cysteine through the conserved F or W. Each record gives: J gene, V gene, CDR3 protein.

TRBJ1-1,TRBV4-2,CASSHGQFNTEAFF
TRBJ2-7,TRBV5-6,CASRGSGRSYEQYF
TRBJ2-1,TRBV12-3/TRBV12-4,CASSFSPIYNEQFF
TRBJ1-2,TRBV28,CASSRRQGFGYTF
TRBJ1-4,TRBV6-1,CASSEARGLNEKLFF
TRBJ2-7,TRBV3-1,CASSQDRRAGVSEQYF
TRBJ1-1,TRBV28,CASSLDTDAKAFF
TRBJ1-2,TRBV7-9,CASSPSDGNYGYTF
TRBJ1-1,TRBV2,CANRVRTEAFF
TRBJ1-5,TRBV7-8,CASSPLGPNQPQHF
TRBJ1-1,TRBV28,CASNSLLGHTEAFF
TRBJ1-2,TRBV19,CASSQHRTGGNYGYTF
TRBJ2-2,TRBV20-1,CSASRVAGGLATGELFF
TRBJ1-1,TRBV20-1,CSASSSAMGMNTEAFF
TRBJ1-1,TRBV6-1,CASLDFRGTEAFF
TRBJ2-7,TRBV6-2/TRBV6-3,CAIRLADDSYEQYF
TRBJ1-5,TRBV10-3,CAISEATGGASQPQHF
TRBJ1-2,TRBV16,CASSQSQRTGTGYTF
TRBJ2-4,TRBV24-1,CATSDLNIQYF
TRBJ2-1,TRBV24-1,CATSDLGGTRPNEQFF
TRBJ1-4,TRBV27,CASSWGPNEKLFF
TRBJ1-5,TRBV7-9,CASSLGHRGGNQPQHF
TRBJ2-7,TRBV5-8,CASSLDRGSYEQYF
TRBJ1-2,TRBV2,CASDARGGYGYTF
TRBJ2-7,TRBV27,CASSSIESYEQYF
TRBJ1-1,TRBV30,CAWTSVAALNTEAFF
TRBJ1-1,TRBV20-1,CSAEETPLNTEAFF
TRBJ2-7,TRBV27,CASSLALNYEQYF
TRBJ2-3,TRBV12-3/TRBV12-4,CASSTRLASTDTQYF
TRBJ2-7,TRBV20-1,CSARPDRGPPYEQCF
TRBJ2-5,TRBV6-5,CASSYRSGGLETQYF
TRBJ2-1,TRBV18,CASSLGSAGEQFF
TRBJ2-7,TRBV12-3/TRBV12-4,CASSPSDAYEQYF
TRBJ2-4,TRBV6-1,CASSWGSSGNIQYF
TRBJ1-1,TRBV18,CASSAGTGRVVFF
TRBJ2-7,TRBV6-1,CASSDAPWDSGYEQYF
TRBJ2-5,TRBV11-2,CASSATRLETQYF
TRBJ2-7,TRBV18,CASSYDREGYEQYF
TRBJ1-6,TRBV4-1,CASSPRTGLQNSPLHF
TRBJ1-2,TRBV29-1,CSVLQGAHYGYTF
TRBJ2-7,TRBV6-1,CASSELPGLAGDEQYF